These 14 T cell receptor beta chains came from one sample sequenced in a study of blood T cell repertoires in COVID-19. The table came from immunoSEQ multiplex PCR; TCRdb's copy has only in-frame clones and leaves some out. This table has approximately 75,000 clones, under 80% appearing once. The sample taken for sequencing was peripheral blood. Receptor source: a human donor with acute or convalescent COVID-19. The donor label of this sample is uncertain.

This clone was found a few times. The CDR3 loop reads CASSPWTGGSNQPQHF. CDR3 nucleotides: TGTGCCAGCAGTCCCTGGACAGGGGGTAGCAATCAGCCCCAGCATTTT. The genes are TRBV27 and TRBJ1-5, with 10 bases aligning to TRBD1. The V gene's germline CDR1 is MNHEY and CDR2 SMNVEV (reference sequence). The CDR3 has 16 amino acids. With 5 bases clipped from V and 0 bases from J, the junction kept 4 bases outside the gene matches.

The chain employs TRBV21-1 and TRBJ1-6; the table's D call, TRBD1, has no DNA check behind it. TRBV21-1 is a pseudogene. The CDR3 is 16 residues long. CDR3 region: CASTTRQGAGNSPLHF. CDR3 nucleotide sequence: TGTGCCAGCACCACAAGGCAGGGGGCGGGGAATTCACCCCTCCACTTT.

The V and J genes are TRBV7-8 and TRBJ2-2, with 13 bases aligning to TRBD2. This CDR3 contains 18 residues. V shed 4 bases, J shed 6 bases, and the junction held 11 bases outside the gene matches. Germline CDR1 SGHVS, CDR2 FQNEAQ. CDR3 nucleotides: TGTGCCAGCAGCTCCAGACTAGCGGGGGGCCAGTTGTCCGGGGAGCTGTTTTTT. It yields the protein CASSSRLAGGQLSGELFF.

This clone has only one observation. The chain couples TRBV7-7 to TRBJ2-5; 9 bases line up with TRBD1. Germline V gives CDR1 SSHAT, CDR2 FNYEAQ (reference sequence). The CDR3 runs 15 residues. The V and J ends lost 5 bases and 5 bases, in that order; junction bases with no gene match: 9. The CDR3 spells CASSRGTGRGETQYF. The CDR3 region has the DNA TGTGCCAGCAGCCGCGGGACAGGGCGAGGGGAGACCCAGTACTTC.

The chain combines TRBV14 with TRBJ1-6; unclear D gene. CDR3 size: 14 residues. From germline, CDR1 is SGHDN and CDR2 FVKESK. Between the trimmed V and J ends, which lost 5 bases and 7 bases, there was a span of 12 bases. In nucleotides, the CDR3 is TGTGCCAGCAGCTACGAGGGAGGCAATTCACCCCTCCACTTT. Protein sequence: CASSYEGGNSPLHF.

V usage is TRBV5-4 and J usage is TRBJ2-2; TRBD1 is a possible D gene (6 bases). Trimming removed 4 bases from V and 5 bases from J, with 9 bases in between. Germline CDR1 SGHNT, CDR2 YYREEE (reference sequence). The CDR3 consists of 13 residues. The CDR3 bases are TGTGCCAGCAGCACGGACAGAACCGGGGAGCTGTTTTTT. As protein: CASSTDRTGELFF.

This clone was recorded a few times. Other DNA sequences from this sample encode an identical CDR3 as well. This chain uses TRBV5-4 with TRBJ1-6, with D possibly matching TRBD1 (6 bases). V lost 10 bases to trimming and J lost 5 bases, with 13 bases between them. CDR3 size: 13 residues. CDR1 is SGHNT and CDR2 is YYREEE in the germline V gene (reference sequence). CDR3 region: CASRTADNSPLHF. DNA for the CDR3: TGTGCCTCCCGGACAGCCGATAATTCACCCCTCCACTTT.

The chain uses TRBV25-1 and TRBJ1-5; a weak D match, TRBD1 (6 bases). Germline V gene data show CDR1 as MGHDK and CDR2 as SYGVNS. With 2 bases removed from V and 3 bases from J, the gap between germline ends came to 14 bases. This CDR3 spans 16 amino acids. The CDR3 DNA sequence: TGTGCCAGCAGTGAAGGGAACAGGGCGTACAATCAGCCCCAGCATTTT. Translating it yields CASSEGNRAYNQPQHF.

The rearrangement uses TRBV10-3 and TRBJ1-2; TRBD1 matches 7 bases. This CDR3 has 12 residues. Trimming took 6 bases from V and 8 from J; bases not matched to a gene: 6. The germline gives CDR1 ENHRY, CDR2 SYGVKD. The CDR3 sequence is CAIRGDSHGYTF. CDR3 bases: TGTGCCATCAGAGGGGACAGTCACGGCTACACCTTC.

This chain joins TRBV28 and TRBJ2-1, with TRBD1 matching over 10 bases. This CDR3 region has 14 residues. V lost 6 bases to trimming and J lost 6 bases; unmatched junction nucleotides: 5. Germline loops: CDR1 MDHEN, CDR2 SYDVKM. The CDR3 loop is CASRRTGGSNEQFF. CDR3 sequence (DNA): TGTGCCAGCAGGAGGACAGGGGGGAGCAATGAGCAGTTCTTC.

The CDR3 protein is CASSQQGTGISPLHF. Here the CDR3 DNA reads TGTGCCAGCAGCCAACAAGGGACAGGGATTTCACCCCTCCACTTT. The chain joins TRBV3-1 (or the pseudogene TRBV3-2) to TRBJ1-6; 9 bases are shared with TRBD1. Per the germline V gene, CDR1 is LGHDT and CDR2 is YNNKEL (reference sequence). The CDR3 is 15 amino acids. The V segment lost 2 bases and the J segment 9 bases; nucleotides outside the gene matches: 5.

The rearrangement uses TRBV6-5 and TRBJ1-2; tentatively, D is TRBD1 (5 bases). The germline V gene has CDR1 MNHEY and CDR2 SVGAGI. V dropped 6 bases and J dropped 4 bases, with 15 bases sitting between them. This CDR3 region has 14 residues. CDR3 region: CASSSGTVGYGYTF. CDR3 in DNA: TGTGCCAGCAGCTCGGGGACTGTTGGCTATGGCTACACCTTC.

The chain carries TRBV5-4 and TRBJ2-2; TRBD1 matches at 9 bases. Germline CDR1 SGHNT, CDR2 YYREEE (reference sequence). This CDR3 has 15 residues. After removal of 4 bases from V and 4 bases from J, the junction contained 5 bases not matched to a gene. The CDR3 sequence is CASSAGTGSTGELFF. CDR3 coding DNA: TGTGCCAGCAGCGCGGGGACAGGGAGCACCGGGGAGCTGTTTTTT.

This clone has more than one count but fewer than ten. This rearrangement joins TRBV19 to TRBJ1-5, with TRBD1 as a possible D gene (5 bases). Trimming shortened V by 5 bases and J by 7 bases, and 15 bases separated the two germline ends. CDR1 is LNHDA, CDR2 SQIVND, per germline (reference sequence). This CDR3 is built from 14 residues. The CDR3 sequence: CASSGQGGHQPQHF. CDR3 nucleotides: TGTGCCAGTAGTGGGCAGGGAGGCCACCAGCCCCAGCATTTT.